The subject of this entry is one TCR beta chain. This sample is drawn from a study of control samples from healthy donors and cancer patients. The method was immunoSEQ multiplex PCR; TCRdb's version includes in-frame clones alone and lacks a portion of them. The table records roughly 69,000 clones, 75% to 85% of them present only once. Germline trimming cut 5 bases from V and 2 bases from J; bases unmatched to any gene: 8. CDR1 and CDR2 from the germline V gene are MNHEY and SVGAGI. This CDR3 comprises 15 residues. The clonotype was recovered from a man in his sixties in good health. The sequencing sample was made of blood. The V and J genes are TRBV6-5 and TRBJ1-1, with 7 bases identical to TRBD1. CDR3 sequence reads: CASSPDRTENTEAFF. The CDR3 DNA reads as TGTGCCAGCAGTCCGGACAGGACAGAAAACACTGAAGCTTTCTTT.